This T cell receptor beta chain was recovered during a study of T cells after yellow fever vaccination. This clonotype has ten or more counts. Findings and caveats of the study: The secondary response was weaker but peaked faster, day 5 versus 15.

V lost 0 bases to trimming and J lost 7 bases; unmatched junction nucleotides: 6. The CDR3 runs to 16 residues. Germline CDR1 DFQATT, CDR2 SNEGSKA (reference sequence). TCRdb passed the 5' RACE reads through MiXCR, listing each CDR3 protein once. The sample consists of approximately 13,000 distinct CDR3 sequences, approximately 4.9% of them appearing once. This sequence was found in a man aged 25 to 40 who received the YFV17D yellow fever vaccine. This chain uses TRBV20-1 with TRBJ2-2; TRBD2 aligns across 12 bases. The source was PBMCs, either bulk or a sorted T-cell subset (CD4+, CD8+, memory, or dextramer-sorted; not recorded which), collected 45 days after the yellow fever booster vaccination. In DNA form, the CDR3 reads TGCAGTGCTAGAGATCAACTAGCGGGAGGTAGCGGGGAGCTGTTTTTT. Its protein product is CSARDQLAGGSGELFF.